Following are 8 T cell receptor beta chains from one sample sequenced in a study of blood T cell repertoires in COVID-19. Sequencing was performed with immunoSEQ multiplex PCR; in TCRdb, only in-frame clones are kept and a portion is missing. There are about 220,000 clones in the sample; 75% to 90% occur only once, and 5.2% lies in the top ten. Sequencing was performed on peripheral blood. The receptor source for this set is a woman aged 70-85 years with COVID-19, enrolled during active disease.

The rearrangement joins TRBV28 to TRBJ2-7; 9 bases line up with TRBD2. CDR1 MDHEN and CDR2 SYDVKM come from the germline V gene. Trimming removed 2 bases from V and 1 base from J; junction bases left unmatched: 6. The CDR3 consists of 16 residues. CDR3 DNA: TGTGCCAGCAGTTTAGATATAGCGGGAGTGTCCTACGAGCAGTACTTC. It encodes CASSLDIAGVSYEQYF. Full variable domain (rest looked up from reference TRBV28 and TRBJ2-7): DVKVTQSSRYLVKRTGEKVFLECVQDMDHENMFWYRQDPGLGLRLIYFSYDVKMKEKGDIPEGYSVSREKKERFSLILESASTNQTSMYLCASSLDIAGVSYEQYFGPGTRLTVT.

This clone was counted only a few times. The gene calls are TRBV28 and TRBJ2-7, with a possible D match to TRBD2 (6 bases). The CDR3 is 13 amino acids. Per germline, CDR1 MDHEN and CDR2 SYDVKM. The V end lost 3 bases, the J end lost 10 bases, and 16 bases lay between the germline ends. The CDR3 here is CASSLGGIPGQYF. CDR3 DNA sequence: TGTGCCAGCAGTTTGGGCGGGATCCCTGGCCAGTACTTC.

The genes are TRBV24-1 and TRBJ2-5; D is perhaps TRBD1 (5 bases). Germline CDR1 reads KGHDR; CDR2 reads SFDVKD. This CDR3 contains 15 residues. Trimming took 1 base from V and 5 from J, leaving 13 bases between them. For the CDR3, the DNA is TGTGCCACCAGTGATTTTTGGCAGGGCAGGGAGACCCAGTACTTC. Amino acid sequence: CATSDFWQGRETQYF.

The gene calls are TRBV2 and TRBJ1-2; TRBD1 is a possible D gene (5 bases). Trimming removed 4 bases from V and 2 bases from J, with 11 bases in between. The CDR3 length is 14 residues. Germline lookup yields CDR1 SNHLY and CDR2 FYNNEI. CDR3 loop: CASSVNRNNYGYTF. The CDR3 bases are TGTGCCAGCAGTGTCAACAGGAACAACTATGGCTACACCTTC.

The chain joins TRBV27 to TRBJ2-2, with 7 bases fitting TRBD1. The V and J ends lost 7 bases and 4 bases, in that order; junction bases with no gene match: 9. The CDR3 has 15 amino acids. Germline loops: CDR1 MNHEY, CDR2 SMNVEV (reference sequence). CDR3 coding DNA: TGTGCCAGCACTAACAGGGGTTTCGGCACCGGGGAGCTGTTTTTT. It specifies CASTNRGFGTGELFF.

The chain is built from TRBV4-2 and TRBJ1-4; D may be TRBD1 (6 bases). V shed 4 bases and J shed 8 bases, with 17 bases lying between them. This CDR3 comprises 15 residues. Germline V lookup: CDR1 LGHNA, CDR2 YNFKEQ. In DNA, the CDR3 is TGTGCCAGCAGCCGGACGGACAGTGGGGTCGAAAAACTGTTTTTT. Translated, it gives CASSRTDSGVEKLFF.

CDR3 nucleotide sequence: TGTGCCAGCAGCCCAAGGACAGGGCTAACTGAAGCTTTCTTT. Amino acids: CASSPRTGLTEAFF. V gene TRBV7-9 combines with J gene TRBJ1-1; 8 positions agree with TRBD1. Germline lookup yields CDR1 SEHNR and CDR2 FQNEAQ (reference sequence). This CDR3 region has 14 residues. V dropped 5 bases and J dropped 5; count of bases not matched to a gene: 7.

The chain couples TRBV5-1 to TRBJ1-5; D uncertain. The CDR3 has 13 amino acids. Germline lookup yields CDR1 SGHRS and CDR2 YFSETQ. Trimming shortened V by 0 bases and J by 6 bases, and 7 bases separated the two germline ends. CDR3 loop: CASSLESGQPQHF. The CDR3 DNA follows: TGCGCCAGCAGCTTGGAGAGCGGTCAGCCCCAGCATTTT.